This T cell receptor (beta chain) was observed in a study of blood T cells in healthy people across ages (dated by TCRdb to between 2015 and 2016). About the study as a whole: In model experiments, template switching captured roughly one uniquely barcoded TCR beta cDNA molecule for every two T cells. To track age-related changes in TCR beta repertoire diversity, the study relied on deep sequencing normalized with unique cDNA molecular identifiers. The donors were divided into four age groups: young (average around 16 years), middle-aged (around 41), aged (about 60) and long-lived (approximately 74). To avoid experimental bias, donors of different ages were spread randomly across the sequencing lanes. For two donors (one aged 18 to 29 and one aged 80 or older), the study analyzed two additional independent replicas of 1 million unique cDNA reads from the same blood draw.

Libraries were made using 5' RACE. Reads for this sample came from an Illumina HiSeq 2500. A second PCR of roughly 6 to 11 cycles was run with a J-beta primer mix and a sample-barcoded 5' primer. Each TCR beta cDNA molecule received a unique molecular identifier from a template-switch 5' adaptor carrying 12 random nucleotides. Each sample yielded at least 2.5 million CDR3-containing paired-end reads. First-strand cDNA synthesis was performed from all RNA using the Mint cDNA synthesis kit, with priming by a TRBC-specific oligonucleotide. Following uracil-DNA glycosylase treatment, a first 18-cycle PCR with universal primers M1SS and BC2_uni_R was performed on all cDNA. In the source study's methods: Normalization of each sample was performed by random selection of 1 million high-quality reads, each carrying a distinct molecular identifier. Reads with shared molecular identifiers were discarded instead of being binned into consensus sequences. MiTCR, run with a Q25 quality threshold and the strictest error-elimination algorithm, handled CDR3 identification, clonotype clustering and error correction. A nonparametric unseen species model using Euler transformation provided a lower-bound estimate of total TCR beta diversity. The public reads were run again by TCRdb, first through fastp at Q25 and then through MiXCR, and only productive beta chains were kept. Merged by CDR3 protein, the rows form single entries marked with the most common genes and DNA. TCRdb assigned the V and J calls; the authors' analysis was not used. The sample profile shows under 950,000 distinct CDR3 sequences; approximately 21% of them were found once. Clones ranked in the top ten supply about 22% of the sample.

Concerning this clonotype itself: Its antigen remains unidentified. Being one base from a much bigger clone, this may be a read error.

The donors were 40 or so Caucasian individuals from Russia, aged roughly 6 to 90 years, who were systemically healthy. Each donor gave ten milliliters of peripheral blood, collected into EDTA-treated Vacutainer tubes. Ficoll-Paque density-gradient centrifugation was used to isolate PBMCs, with at least 6.5 million obtained per sample. Trizol reagent was used to extract total RNA from the PBMCs, yielding at least 5.5 micrograms per sample. The percentages of naive CD45RAhigh/CD27high T cells were determined by flow cytometry on a PBMC aliquot from every donor. Results the study describes overall, beyond this receptor: The CMV infection status of donors was not known, potentially confounding age-related changes in expanded clonotypes. Because profiling used bulk unsorted PBMCs, naive and antigen-experienced compartments could not be compared conclusively. Estimates of total diversity from one million sequenced T cells were regarded as lower bounds and underestimates. Observed TCR beta diversity per million T cells fell roughly linearly with age, and a significant reduction was already apparent by age about 43. Compared with the aged group, more naive CD4+ T cells, fewer expanded clones and increased TCR diversity were shown by the long-lived group, suggesting age selection. The percentage of naive T cells measured by flow cytometry correlated strongly with observed TCR beta diversity.

The CDR3 runs 15 residues from the cysteine to the phenylalanine. The sequence is cut down to CDR3 DNA, 45 bases in frame from base 1. The chain is encoded by TRBV12-3 or TRBV12-4 joined to TRBJ2-3; TRBD1 lines up with 7 middle nucleotides. Sequencing input: blood. The clonotype originates from a man in his 70s in good health. The nucleotide sequence reads as follows: TGTGCCAGCAGCATCCAGGGGGTCACAGGAGATACGCCGTATTTT. Translated, this is CASSIQGVTGDTPYF.